What follows describes a single T cell receptor (beta chain). Its antigen is as yet unknown. These data come from a study of CD8 T cells in Susac syndrome. Study conclusions and caveats: The TCR sequencing and HLA analysis in the study involved a relatively small number of individuals, as the study acknowledged.

The RNA input was roughly 0.5 to 1 ug, and it was reverse transcribed with random hexamers. Multiplex immunoSEQ PCR targeted 54 Vbeta and 13 Jbeta TCR beta segments. In TCRdb, the immunoSEQ multiplex PCR reads were re-called with MiXCR into one record per CDR3 protein. The sample lists more than 70,000 distinct CDR3 sequences; about 93% were seen once. The controls were healthy donors who were matched for age and sex. Negative isolation yielded CD4+ and CD8+ T cells, and FACS enriched TEMRA cells. With 0 bases removed from V and 4 bases from J, the gap between germline ends came to 14 bases. CDR1 is SGDLS and CDR2 is YYNGEE in the germline V gene. The CDR3 extends over 15 amino acids.

This sequence was found in a human donor in good health. The chain joins TRBV9 to TRBJ2-7; possible D gene TRBD2, 5 bases. The sequencing sample was made of CD8+ T cells from PBMCs. The CDR3 loop reads CASSVAAARTYEQYF. DNA of the CDR3: TGTGCCAGCAGCGTAGCGGCTGCCAGGACTTACGAGCAGTACTTC. Full variable domain (outside the CDR3, taken from reference TRBV9 and TRBJ2-7): DSGVTQTPKHLITATGQRVTLRCSPRSGDLSVYWYQQSLDQGLQFLIQYYNGEERAKGNILERFSAQQFPDLHSELNLSSLELGDSALYFCASSVAAARTYEQYFGPGTRLTVT.